These 22 T cell receptor beta chains share one sample of origin, sequenced in a study of CDR3 diversity in severe acne. TCRdb ran MiXCR on the PCR reads and lists one entry per CDR3 protein. The sample has over 85,000 distinct CDR3 sequences, roughly half seen once; the top ten hold under 15%. Sequencing used blood. The receptors stem from a male donor with acne.

This clonotype has ten or more counts. The rearrangement uses TRBV20-1 and TRBJ2-7, with D possibly TRBD1 on 5 matching bases. CDR3 length equals 14 residues. Deletions cut 5 bases from V and 4 bases from J, with 18 bases between. CDR1 and CDR2 (germline): DFQATT, SNEGSKA (reference sequence). The CDR3, as DNA: TGCAGTGCTCGGTCCCACGGACAAGAGTACGAGCAGTACGTC. Translating gives CSARSHGQEYEQYV.

The chain couples TRBV5-1 to TRBJ1-3; maybe TRBD1 (6 bases). Between the trimmed V and J ends, which lost 4 bases and 4 bases, there was a span of 12 bases. The CDR3 spans 14 residues. Germline V CDR1 and CDR2: SGHRS, YFSETQ. CDR3 sequence (DNA): TGCGCCAGCAGCCCCCCAGGACAGGGAAACACCATATATTTT. Amino acids: CASSPPGQGNTIYF.

The rearrangement links TRBV10-3 to TRBJ1-6; 10 bases agree with TRBD1. Germline loops: CDR1 ENHRY, CDR2 SYGVKD. J gave up 9 bases and V 7 bases, and 6 bases lay outside the gene matches. The CDR3 is made up of 14 amino acids. The CDR3 nucleotides read TGTGCCATCACGGGACAGGGGAATGGTTCACCCCTCCACTTT. Translating it yields CAITGQGNGSPLHF.

V gene TRBV20-1 combines with J gene TRBJ2-7; 14 bases are shared with TRBD2. V lost 5 bases, J lost 7 bases, and 10 bases stayed unmatched. CDR1 DFQATT and CDR2 SNEGSKA come from the germline V gene (reference sequence). This CDR3 comprises 15 residues. CDR3 protein: CSAAGTSGRSGEQYF. The CDR3 coding sequence is TGCAGTGCTGCCGGGACTAGCGGGAGATCGGGTGAGCAGTACTTC.

This chain uses TRBV9 with TRBJ2-7, with D unclear. The V gene lost 0 bases and the J gene lost 5 bases, with 9 bases spanning the gap. Per the germline V gene, CDR1 is SGDLS and CDR2 is YYNGEE. The CDR3 extends over 13 amino acids. The CDR3 protein is CASSVEGLDEQYF. CDR3 DNA sequence: TGTGCCAGCAGCGTAGAAGGCCTGGACGAGCAGTACTTC.

This clonotype was seen only a few times. The chain combines TRBV3-1 with TRBJ2-3, with D uncertain. This CDR3 is 15 amino acids long. CDR1 is LGHDT and CDR2 is YNNKEL in the germline V gene (reference sequence). Trimming took off 4 bases at V and 2 bases at J, with 13 bases between the two ends. Written as DNA, the CDR3 is TGTGCCAGCAGCCTTCGCTTCGTTTCCACAGATACGCAGTATTTT. The encoded protein is CASSLRFVSTDTQYF.

V and J are TRBV2 and TRBJ2-7; a weak D match, TRBD1 (6 bases). This CDR3 comprises 13 residues. In germline, CDR1 is SNHLY, CDR2 FYNNEI. Trimming cost V 3 bases and J 6 bases, with 12 bases left between them. CDR3 nucleotide sequence: TGTGCCAGCAGTGATGTCAGGGGCGGCGAGCAGTACTTC. Protein product: CASSDVRGGEQYF.

This clonotype was detected many times. This chain connects TRBV20-1 to TRBJ2-3; TRBD2 aligns across 9 bases. The V and J ends lost 6 bases and 4 bases, in that order; junction bases with no gene match: 14. This CDR3 spans 16 amino acids. Germline CDR1 and CDR2: DFQATT and SNEGSKA (reference sequence). CDR3 sequence reads: CSAAHGAGGSPDTQYF. For the CDR3, the DNA is TGCAGTGCCGCACATGGGGCGGGAGGGAGTCCAGATACGCAGTATTTT.

Note on this clonotype: A single base separates this from a much larger clone, so it may be a read error. The J gene is TRBJ2-3, the V gene TRBV19; tentatively, D is TRBD2 (5 bases). This CDR3 is 15 amino acids long. Looked up from germline, CDR1 is LNHDA and CDR2 is SQIVND (reference sequence). The chain's CDR3 is CAGRWSRGGTDTQYF. The CDR3, as DNA: TGTGCCGGTAGGTGGTCCCGGGGAGGCACAGATACGCAGTATTTT.

The chain combines TRBV9 with TRBJ2-3; 8 nucleotides align to TRBD1. V gave up 0 bases and J gave up 8 bases; unmatched junction bases: 8. From germline, CDR1 is SGDLS and CDR2 YYNGEE. The CDR3 has 15 residues. CDR3 DNA sequence: TGTGCCAGCAGCGTAGGCGGGGAAGACAGGGGTACGCAGTATTTT. It translates to CASSVGGEDRGTQYF.

This clonotype was recorded a few times. The chain has TRBV9 and TRBJ1-6, with 8 bases lining up with TRBD1. The CDR3 length is 15 residues. The V segment lost 3 bases and the J segment 6 bases; nucleotides outside the gene matches: 5. Germline V lookup: CDR1 SGDLS, CDR2 YYNGEE. The CDR3 DNA sequence: TGTGCCAGCAGCGAAACAGGGGGTGGTAATTCACCCCTCCACTTT. It specifies CASSETGGGNSPLHF.

This chain uses TRBV10-3 with TRBJ1-5; D gene uncertain. V was pared by 10 bases and J by 6 bases, with 16 bases between. The CDR3 length is 13 residues. Germline CDR1 ENHRY, CDR2 SYGVKD. CDR3 sequence reads: CATMTGYGQPQHF. DNA for the CDR3: TGTGCCACTATGACGGGTTACGGTCAGCCCCAGCATTTT.

The chain is built from TRBV5-1 and TRBJ2-5; tentative D call: TRBD2 (6 bases). The CDR3 loop spans 14 amino acids. CDR1 and CDR2 (germline): SGHRS, YFSETQ. Between the trimmed V and J ends, which lost 0 bases and 9 bases, there was a span of 15 bases. The CDR3 DNA is TGCGCCAGCAGCTTGGCGGGGACCTCGGGGGCCCAGTACTTC. Protein sequence: CASSLAGTSGAQYF.

A note on this clonotype: One end of the junction varies from germline; a read error may be responsible. The rearrangement joins TRBV7-2 to TRBJ2-1; 7 positions agree with TRBD2. The CDR3 contains 13 residues. The V gene's germline CDR1 is SGHTA and CDR2 FQGNSA. CDR3 in DNA: TGTGCCAGCAGCGCCCTAGCGGCCGGGGAGCTGTTCTTC. This encodes CASSALAAGELFF.

V is TRBV30 and J is TRBJ1-5; no definite D call. Germline assignment: CDR1 GTSNPN and CDR2 SVGIG (reference sequence). The ends were cut back, 0 bases at V and 0 bases at J, with 15 bases in the middle. The CDR3 totals 17 residues. CDR3 in DNA: TGTGCCTGGAGTGTAAAATCGGATCGGATTAGCAATCAGCCCCAGCATTTT. Its protein is CAWSVKSDRISNQPQHF. The complete variable domain, with remaining parts taken from reference TRBV30 and TRBJ1-5, reads SQTIHQWPATLVQPVGSPLSLECTVEGTSNPNLYWYRQAAGRGLQLLFYSVGIGQISSEVPQNLSASRPQDRQFILSSKKLLLSDSGFYLCAWSVKSDRISNQPQHFGDGTRLSIL.

In its sample, this clonotype was seen once. With a much larger clone just one base away, this may be a read error. The V call is TRBV7-9, the J call TRBJ1-1; D might be TRBD1 (5 bases). CDR1 is SEHNR, CDR2 FQNEAQ, per germline (reference sequence). Deletions cut 3 bases from V and 0 bases from J, with 11 bases between. CDR3 length equals 15 residues. In DNA, the CDR3 is TGTGCCAGCAGCTTTTACCAGGGAGTGAACACTGAAGCTTTCTTT. Protein product: CASSFYQGVNTEAFF. Supplemented by reference TRBV7-9 and TRBJ1-1, the full variable domain reads DTGVSQNPRHKITKRGQNVTFRCDPISEHNRLYWYRQTLGQGPEFLTYFQNEAQLEKSRLLSDRFSAERPKGSFSTLEIQRTEQGDSAMYLCASSFYQGVNTEAFFGQGTRLTVV.

The rearrangement uses TRBV10-3 and TRBJ1-6; D is unclear. The ends were cut back, 3 bases at V and 0 bases at J, with 15 bases in the middle. Germline CDR1 ENHRY, CDR2 SYGVKD. The CDR3 covers 18 residues. The CDR3 nucleotides read TGTGCCATCAGTGACCTCAAGCCAGAGAGCTCCTATAATTCACCCCTCCACTTT. Protein: CAISDLKPESSYNSPLHF.

The rearrangement uses TRBV19 and TRBJ2-3, with 10 bases fitting TRBD2. There are 15 residues in the CDR3. V gave up 1 base and J gave up 6 bases; unmatched junction bases: 4. Germline lookup yields CDR1 LNHDA and CDR2 SQIVND (reference sequence). The CDR3 protein is CASSIASGSADTQYF. CDR3 bases: TGTGCCAGTAGTATAGCTAGCGGGAGTGCGGATACGCAGTATTTT. Using reference TRBV19 and TRBJ2-3 for the parts outside the CDR3, the full variable domain is DGGITQSPKYLFRKEGQNVTLSCEQNLNHDAMYWYRQDPGQGLRLIYYSQIVNDFQKGDIAEGYSVSREKKESFPLTVTSAQKNPTAFYLCASSIASGSADTQYFGPGTRLTVL.

This clonotype was seen a handful of times. A much larger clone is a single base away; this may be a read error. The CDR3, as DNA: TGTGCCAGTAGTACGCTAGCGGACTACAATGAGCAGTTCTTC. The encoded protein is CASSTLADYNEQFF. V usage is TRBV19 and J usage is TRBJ2-1; TRBD2 agrees at 7 bases. The germline V gene has CDR1 LNHDA and CDR2 SQIVND (reference sequence). The CDR3 runs 14 residues. V shed 4 bases, J shed 3 bases, and the junction held 3 bases outside the gene matches.

This clonotype was observed once. The gene calls are TRBV7-9 and TRBJ1-1, with 7 bases that match TRBD1. Germline V lookup: CDR1 SEHNR, CDR2 FQNEAQ (reference sequence). The CDR3 is made up of 14 amino acids. J lost 4 bases, V lost 9 bases, and 11 bases had no gene match. The CDR3 sequence is CASSDQGDVTEAFF. The CDR3 bases are TGTGCCAGTTCGGACCAGGGGGATGTCACTGAAGCTTTCTTT.

V and J are TRBV27 and TRBJ2-7, with TRBD2 matching over 7 bases. The germline V gene encodes CDR1 MNHEY and CDR2 SMNVEV (reference sequence). The V and J ends lost 9 bases and 7 bases, in that order; junction bases with no gene match: 9. The CDR3 consists of 12 residues. The CDR3 is CASWTPAGEQYF. The CDR3 DNA reads TGTGCCAGTTGGACTCCAGCGGGGGAGCAGTACTTC.

The chain employs TRBV7-9 and TRBJ1-4, with D maybe TRBD1 (5 bases). Trimming removed 5 bases at V and 3 bases at J, with 10 bases between. CDR3 length: 14 amino acids. The germline gives CDR1 SEHNR, CDR2 FQNEAQ (reference sequence). The CDR3 region is CASSKVQANEKLFF. The DNA of the CDR3 is TGTGCCAGCAGCAAGGTACAGGCTAATGAAAAACTGTTTTTT.